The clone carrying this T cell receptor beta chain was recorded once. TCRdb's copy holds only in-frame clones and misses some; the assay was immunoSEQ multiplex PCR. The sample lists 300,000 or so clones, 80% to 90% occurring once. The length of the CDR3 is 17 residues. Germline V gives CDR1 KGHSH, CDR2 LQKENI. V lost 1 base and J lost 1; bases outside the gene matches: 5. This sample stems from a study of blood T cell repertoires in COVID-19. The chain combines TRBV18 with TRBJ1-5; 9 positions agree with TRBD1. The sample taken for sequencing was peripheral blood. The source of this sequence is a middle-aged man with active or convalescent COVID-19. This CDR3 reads CASSPRTGAGSNQPQHF. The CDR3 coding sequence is TGTGCCAGCTCACCACGGACAGGGGCCGGAAGCAATCAGCCCCAGCATTTT.